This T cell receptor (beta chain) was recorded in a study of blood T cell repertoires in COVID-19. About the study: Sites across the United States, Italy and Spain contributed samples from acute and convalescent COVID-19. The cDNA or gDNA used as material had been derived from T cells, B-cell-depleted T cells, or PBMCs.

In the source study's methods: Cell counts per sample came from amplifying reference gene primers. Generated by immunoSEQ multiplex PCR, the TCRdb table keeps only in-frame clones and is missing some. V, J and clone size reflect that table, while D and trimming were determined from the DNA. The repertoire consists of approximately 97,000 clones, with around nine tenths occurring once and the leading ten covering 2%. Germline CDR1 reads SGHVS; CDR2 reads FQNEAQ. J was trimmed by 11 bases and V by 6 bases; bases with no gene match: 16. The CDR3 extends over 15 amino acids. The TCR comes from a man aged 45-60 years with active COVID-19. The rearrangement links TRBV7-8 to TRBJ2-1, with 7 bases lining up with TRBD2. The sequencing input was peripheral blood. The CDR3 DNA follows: TGTGCCAGCAGGGGACGGACTAGGGAGGAGGGGAAGCAGTTCTTC. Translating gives CASRGRTREEGKQFF.